This T cell receptor (beta chain) stems from a study of T-cell memory formation after mild COVID-19. CDR3 length equals 15 residues. Germline V CDR1 and CDR2: SQVTM, ANQGSEA. Trimming took off 7 bases at V and 2 bases at J, with 21 bases between the two ends. One entry per CDR3 protein results from TCRdb running MiXCR on the 5' RACE reads. The table includes approximately 300,000 distinct CDR3 sequences, approximately 8% detected once. The sample was PBMCs or a T cell subset sorted from them (not recorded which). The chain employs TRBV29-1 and TRBJ2-7, with a tentative D call TRBD2 (6 bases). The receptor's source is a man aged 18 to 30 who had mild COVID-19 (a few samples of this study predate the infection). Cell type and time point are not known. CDR3 bases: TGCAGCGCCACCTTCGCGGGGTACCCTCCCTACGAGCAGTACTTC. Amino acids: CSATFAGYPPYEQYF.